This TCR beta chain was observed in a study of cytomegalovirus exposure and HLA in healthy donors. V lost 7 bases and J lost 2; bases outside the gene matches: 4. There are 15 residues in the CDR3. Germline CDR1 ENHRY, CDR2 SYGVKD. PCR amplification relied on 60 Vbeta primers (plus 13 Jbeta primers). Profiled with immunoSEQ multiplex PCR; TCRdb holds only in-frame clones, not every one. The data hold fewer than 120,000 clones, with over 60% observed a single time. The specimen sequenced was PBMCs. This sequence joins TRBV10-3 and TRBJ2-1, with 11 bases identical to TRBD1. This clonotype was obtained from a woman aged 60-75 years in good health and CMV-seropositive. The CDR3 DNA is TGTGCCATCACTTCGGGACAGGGGGCCTACAATGAGCAGTTCTTC. It yields the protein CAITSGQGAYNEQFF.